The clone carrying this T cell receptor (delta chain) is termed medium-sized. Genomic DNA underwent 32-plex PCR targeting all 8 TRDV and 4 TRDJ genes. Adapter PCR followed 3 to 4 barcoding PCR cycles that attached a 12-nucleotide UMI. TCRdb reran clone calling via CATT on the multiplex PCR reads. The sample includes about 1,500 delta-chain clones, 9.5% to 15% seen only once; the top ten take roughly 49%. CDR3 length equals 18 residues. Per the germline V gene, CDR1 is GEAIGNYY and CDR2 is EKD. V was shortened by 0 bases and J by 1 base, with 12 bases between the two germline ends. This record comes from a study of DNA immune sequencing with unique molecular identifiers.

The sequence derives from a human donor in good health. Sequenced material: gamma-delta T cells enriched from blood buffy coat, or unenriched PBMCs (not recorded which). V gene TRDV2 combines with J gene TRDJ3; maybe TRDD3 (6 bases). As DNA, the CDR3 is TGTGCCTGTGACACCGCTGGGGCGACTTCCTGGGACACCCGACAGATGTTTTTC. Residues: CACDTAGATSWDTRQMFF.